These T cell receptor beta chains were read from a single sample in a study of blood T cell repertoires in COVID-19. The table came from immunoSEQ multiplex PCR; TCRdb's copy has only in-frame clones and leaves some out. The data contain 75,000 to 95,000 clones, approximately 79% of them singletons. Sequences were obtained from peripheral blood. These receptors came from a man in his 70s with COVID-19, enrolled during active disease. The CDR3 runs from the conserved cysteine through the conserved F or W. D genes are given only for firm matches. A row's size may be missing; if present it is once, few, many or a size class.

abundance: .
v_gene: TRBV28
j_gene: TRBJ2-7
d_gene: .
CDR3nt: TGTGCCAGCAGTTTGATACAGCGGGCGCACGAGCAGTACTTC
CDR3aa: CASSLIQRAHEQYF

abundance: few
v_gene: TRBV7-2
j_gene: TRBJ2-7
d_gene: TRBD2
CDR3nt: TGTGCCAGCCAAGCGGGACCCGGGTACGAGCAGTACTTC
CDR3aa: CASQAGPGYEQYF

abundance: .
v_gene: TRBV30
j_gene: TRBJ2-1
d_gene: TRBD2
CDR3nt: TGTGCCGGGACTAGCGGGACTCTCTACAATGAGCAGTTCTTC
CDR3aa: CAGTSGTLYNEQFF

abundance: .
v_gene: TRBV4-3
j_gene: TRBJ2-7
d_gene: .
CDR3nt: TGCGCCAGCAGCCAAGCGAGGCAGGGAAGATCCTACGAGCAGTACTTC
CDR3aa: CASSQARQGRSYEQYF

abundance: .
v_gene: TRBV7-3
j_gene: TRBJ2-3
d_gene: TRBD1
CDR3nt: TGTGCCAGCAGCCCCGGGACAGGGCGCACAGATACGCAGTATTTT
CDR3aa: CASSPGTGRTDTQYF

abundance: .
v_gene: TRBV5-1
j_gene: TRBJ2-2
d_gene: TRBD2
CDR3nt: TGCGCCAGCAGCTGGCAGGGACTAGCGGGAGCTGGGGAGCTGTTTTTT
CDR3aa: CASSWQGLAGAGELFF

abundance: .
v_gene: TRBV7-9
j_gene: TRBJ2-2
d_gene: TRBD2
CDR3nt: TGTGCCAGCAGCTTGGGGCTAGCGGGTACCGGGGAGCTGTTTTTT
CDR3aa: CASSLGLAGTGELFF

abundance: few
v_gene: TRBV7-2
j_gene: TRBJ1-6
d_gene: .
CDR3nt: TGTGCCAGCAGCTTATTGGCCAGCTCCTATAATTCACCCCTCCACTTT
CDR3aa: CASSLLASSYNSPLHF

abundance: .
v_gene: TRBV9
j_gene: TRBJ2-2
d_gene: .
CDR3nt: TGTGCCAGCAGGGGTGGCGGGACCGGGGAGCTGTTTTTT
CDR3aa: CASRGGGTGELFF

abundance: .
v_gene: TRBV19
j_gene: TRBJ2-1
d_gene: .
CDR3nt: TGTGCCAGTAGTGTGGACGGGGGTAACAATGAGCAGTTCTTC
CDR3aa: CASSVDGGNNEQFF

abundance: .
v_gene: TRBV29-1
j_gene: TRBJ2-7
d_gene: TRBD2
CDR3nt: TGCAGCGTTAGCGGGAACTCTTACGAGCAGTACTTC
CDR3aa: CSVSGNSYEQYF

abundance: few
v_gene: TRBV24-1
j_gene: TRBJ2-1
d_gene: .
CDR3nt: TGTGCCACCAGTGATTTGGTGAAGGGACTGAATGAGCAGTTCTTC
CDR3aa: CATSDLVKGLNEQFF

abundance: .
v_gene: TRBV4-2
j_gene: TRBJ2-1
d_gene: .
CDR3nt: TGTGCCAGCAGCCCTGAAGACGGGACACATTACAATGAGCAGTTCTTC
CDR3aa: CASSPEDGTHYNEQFF

abundance: .
v_gene: TRBV27
j_gene: TRBJ2-1
d_gene: TRBD2
CDR3nt: TGTGCCAGCAGTTTCCTACTAGCGGTGGAACGCAATGAGCAGTTCTTC
CDR3aa: CASSFLLAVERNEQFF

abundance: .
v_gene: TRBV9
j_gene: TRBJ2-6
d_gene: .
CDR3nt: TGTGCCAGCAGCGTAGACCGGGAAAACTCTGGGGCCAACGTCCTGACTTTC
CDR3aa: CASSVDRENSGANVLTF

abundance: .
v_gene: TRBV27
j_gene: TRBJ1-3
d_gene: .
CDR3nt: TGTGCCAGCAGTCTCACACCCGGGGACACCATATATTTT
CDR3aa: CASSLTPGDTIYF

abundance: .
v_gene: TRBV6-5
j_gene: TRBJ1-5
d_gene: .
CDR3nt: TGTGCCAGCAGAACTCAACAGGGATATCAGCCCCAGCATTTT
CDR3aa: CASRTQQGYQPQHF

abundance: once
v_gene: TRBV2
j_gene: TRBJ2-7
d_gene: TRBD2
CDR3nt: TGTGCCAGCAGTGAAGGGACTACTAGCGGGAGCGAGCAGTACTTC
CDR3aa: CASSEGTTSGSEQYF

abundance: few
v_gene: TRBV19
j_gene: TRBJ1-5
d_gene: TRBD1
CDR3nt: TGTGCCAGCGAACAGGGGGGCAATCAGCCCCAGCATTTT
CDR3aa: CASEQGGNQPQHF

abundance: .
v_gene: TRBV19
j_gene: TRBJ2-3
d_gene: TRBD2
CDR3nt: TGTGCCAGTAGTATAGCGGGGGGAAACACAGATACGCAGTATTTT
CDR3aa: CASSIAGGNTDTQYF

abundance: .
v_gene: TRBV3-1/TRBV3-2
j_gene: TRBJ2-1
d_gene: TRBD2
CDR3nt: TGTGCCAGCAGCCCGGGACTAGCGGGAGGTAATGAGCAGTTCTTC
CDR3aa: CASSPGLAGGNEQFF

abundance: .
v_gene: TRBV28
j_gene: TRBJ2-7
d_gene: TRBD2
CDR3nt: TGTGCCAGCAGTTTAACGGGTAGTACTAGCGGTTCATATGGCTACGAGCAGTACTTC
CDR3aa: CASSLTGSTSGSYGYEQYF

abundance: .
v_gene: TRBV3-1/TRBV3-2
j_gene: TRBJ2-7
d_gene: TRBD2
CDR3nt: TGTGCCAGCAGCCAGGGACTAGCGGGGGCGGCCTACGAGCAGTACTTC
CDR3aa: CASSQGLAGAAYEQYF

abundance: .
v_gene: TRBV7-2
j_gene: TRBJ2-7
d_gene: TRBD2
CDR3nt: TGTGCCAGCAGTCGGACTAGCGGGCCCTACGAGCAGTACTTC
CDR3aa: CASSRTSGPYEQYF

abundance: .
v_gene: TRBV10-3
j_gene: TRBJ2-7
d_gene: TRBD2
CDR3nt: TGTGCCATCAGTACGAGCGGGAGGGCCACGGACGAGCAGTACTTC
CDR3aa: CAISTSGRATDEQYF

abundance: .
v_gene: TRBV3-1/TRBV3-2
j_gene: TRBJ2-1
d_gene: TRBD1
CDR3nt: TGTGCCAGCAGCCCGCCCCTACAGGGGCACTACAATGAGCAGTTCTTC
CDR3aa: CASSPPLQGHYNEQFF

abundance: .
v_gene: TRBV18
j_gene: TRBJ1-1
d_gene: .
CDR3nt: TGTGCCAGCTCACCACGGCAGGGAGGCACTGAAGCTTTCTTT
CDR3aa: CASSPRQGGTEAFF

abundance: .
v_gene: TRBV5-8
j_gene: TRBJ1-1
d_gene: .
CDR3nt: TGTGCCAGCAGCCTGGGGACTGCTAACACTGAAGCTTTCTTT
CDR3aa: CASSLGTANTEAFF

abundance: .
v_gene: TRBV6-5
j_gene: TRBJ1-2
d_gene: TRBD1
CDR3nt: TGTGCCAGCAGAAGACAGGGGGCTAACTATGGCTACACCTTC
CDR3aa: CASRRQGANYGYTF

abundance: .
v_gene: TRBV5-5
j_gene: TRBJ2-2
d_gene: .
CDR3nt: TGTGCCAGCAGCTTGTATTGGAGGGTAGGAGCCGGGGAGCTGTTTTTT
CDR3aa: CASSLYWRVGAGELFF

abundance: .
v_gene: TRBV27
j_gene: TRBJ2-2
d_gene: TRBD2
CDR3nt: TGTGCCAGCAGTTTGGGCCTAGCGGTTACCGGGGAGCTGTTTTTT
CDR3aa: CASSLGLAVTGELFF

abundance: .
v_gene: TRBV6-5
j_gene: TRBJ2-7
d_gene: TRBD2
CDR3nt: TGTGCCACAGGGGCTAGCGGGAACGAGCAGTACTTC
CDR3aa: CATGASGNEQYF

abundance: .
v_gene: TRBV11-2
j_gene: TRBJ2-3
d_gene: .
CDR3nt: TGTGCCAGCAGCTTAGAGCCGGGTAGTACGCAGTATTTT
CDR3aa: CASSLEPGSTQYF

abundance: .
v_gene: TRBV4-1
j_gene: TRBJ1-5
d_gene: TRBD1
CDR3nt: TGCGCCAGCAGCCAAGTGGGACTGGGACAGTCTTATAGCAATCAGCCCCAGCATTTT
CDR3aa: CASSQVGLGQSYSNQPQHF

abundance: .
v_gene: TRBV19
j_gene: TRBJ2-7
d_gene: .
CDR3nt: TGTGCCACCCGGGCGGAGGCGGGGCAGTACTTC
CDR3aa: CATRAEAGQYF

abundance: .
v_gene: TRBV7-9
j_gene: TRBJ1-1
d_gene: TRBD1
CDR3nt: TGTGCCAGCAGCTGGACAGGGGTAAGAGTGAACACTGAAGCTTTCTTT
CDR3aa: CASSWTGVRVNTEAFF

abundance: .
v_gene: TRBV2
j_gene: TRBJ2-1
d_gene: TRBD1
CDR3nt: TGTGCCAGCAGTGAATCGGGACAGGGTGCCAATGAGCAGTTCTTC
CDR3aa: CASSESGQGANEQFF

abundance: .
v_gene: TRBV5-4
j_gene: TRBJ1-2
d_gene: .
CDR3nt: TGTGCCAGCAGCTTGGCGGGAATTCATGGCTACACCTTC
CDR3aa: CASSLAGIHGYTF

abundance: .
v_gene: TRBV27
j_gene: TRBJ2-1
d_gene: TRBD1
CDR3nt: TGTGCCAGCAGTCAGAGGGGGCAGGGGGTCATAATGATTGAGCAGTTCTTC
CDR3aa: CASSQRGQGVIMIEQFF

abundance: .
v_gene: TRBV6-5
j_gene: TRBJ2-3
d_gene: TRBD2
CDR3nt: TGTGCCAGCCACGCAAGCGGGAACGCAGATACGCAGTATTTT
CDR3aa: CASHASGNADTQYF

abundance: .
v_gene: TRBV6-5
j_gene: TRBJ2-1
d_gene: .
CDR3nt: TGTGCCAGCAGCGGAACGGGCTCCTACAATGAGCAGTTCTTC
CDR3aa: CASSGTGSYNEQFF

abundance: few
v_gene: TRBV5-6
j_gene: TRBJ2-2
d_gene: TRBD1
CDR3nt: TGTGCCAGCAGCTTTAAGAGACAGGGGCTGGCCACCGGGGAGCTGTTTTTT
CDR3aa: CASSFKRQGLATGELFF

abundance: .
v_gene: TRBV18
j_gene: TRBJ1-4
d_gene: .
CDR3nt: TGTGCCAGCTCACTTCCGATGAGGTCCGATGAAAAACTGTTTTTT
CDR3aa: CASSLPMRSDEKLFF

abundance: .
v_gene: TRBV19
j_gene: TRBJ1-4
d_gene: TRBD1
CDR3nt: TGTGCCAGTAGTATCCGGGACAGACCTGCAACTAATGAAAAACTGTTTTTT
CDR3aa: CASSIRDRPATNEKLFF

abundance: .
v_gene: TRBV5-4
j_gene: TRBJ2-2
d_gene: .
CDR3nt: TGTGCCAGCAGCTTGATGAGCGTCGCGAACACCGGGGAGCTGTTTTTT
CDR3aa: CASSLMSVANTGELFF

abundance: .
v_gene: TRBV7-2
j_gene: TRBJ1-1
d_gene: .
CDR3nt: TGTGCCAGCAGCTTCCAATTCATGAACACTGAAGCTTTCTTT
CDR3aa: CASSFQFMNTEAFF

abundance: few
v_gene: TRBV27
j_gene: TRBJ1-1
d_gene: TRBD1
CDR3nt: TGTGCCACTAAGTTTACGGACAGGGGCACTGAAGCTTTCTTT
CDR3aa: CATKFTDRGTEAFF

abundance: .
v_gene: TRBV7-2
j_gene: TRBJ2-7
d_gene: .
CDR3nt: TGTGCCAGCGGTGGTAGTCCGCGGAGCGAGCAGTACTTC
CDR3aa: CASGGSPRSEQYF

abundance: .
v_gene: TRBV5-6
j_gene: TRBJ2-1
d_gene: .
CDR3nt: TGTGCCAGCAGTTGGGGGGTCGGTGAGCAGTTCTTC
CDR3aa: CASSWGVGEQFF

abundance: .
v_gene: TRBV28
j_gene: TRBJ2-7
d_gene: TRBD2
CDR3nt: TGTGCCAGCAGATCCTATAGCGGGAGTTCCTACGAGCAGTACTTC
CDR3aa: CASRSYSGSSYEQYF

abundance: .
v_gene: TRBV10-3
j_gene: TRBJ2-7
d_gene: TRBD1
CDR3nt: TGTGCCATCCAGGGACAGGGGGCTGGCGAGCAGTACTTC
CDR3aa: CAIQGQGAGEQYF

abundance: .
v_gene: TRBV19
j_gene: TRBJ2-2
d_gene: TRBD2
CDR3nt: TGTGCCAGTAGTGTGGGTCGTGGGCGGGAGAGCACCGGGGAGCTGTTTTTT
CDR3aa: CASSVGRGRESTGELFF

abundance: .
v_gene: TRBV27
j_gene: TRBJ2-1
d_gene: TRBD2
CDR3nt: TGTGCCAGCAGTCCAGGACTAGCGGGAGGAGGTGAGCAGTTCTTC
CDR3aa: CASSPGLAGGGEQFF